Detailed here is one TCR beta chain. V was shortened by 6 bases and J by 2 bases, with 16 bases between the two germline ends. Germline-derived CDR1 and CDR2 are SGHRS and YFSETQ. The CDR3 length is 15 residues. The record originates from a study of cytomegalovirus exposure and HLA in healthy donors. PCR amplification relied on 60 Vbeta primers (plus 13 Jbeta primers). Repertoires were generated with immunoSEQ multiplex PCR, while TCRdb's copy carries only in-frame clones and drops some. The profile shows tens of thousands of clones, approximately 70% of them singletons. The chain couples TRBV5-1 to TRBJ2-3; D unclear. The sequenced sample consisted of PBMCs. This TCR was recovered from a man between 50 and 59 years old in good health and CMV-seronegative. This CDR3 reads CASNPISGLTDTQYF. CDR3 nucleotides: TGCGCCAGCAACCCCATCTCAGGTCTCACAGATACGCAGTATTTT.